Listed below are T cell receptor beta chains from one sample, sequenced in a study of tumor and adjacent non-tumor tissue in lung cancer. TCRdb analysed the multiplex PCR reads with MiXCR anew, one entry per CDR3 protein. The sample carries under 95,000 distinct CDR3 sequences, about 70% recorded once. Sequencing was done on a sample of lung tumor tissue. Receptor source: a man between 60 and 75 years old with non-small cell lung cancer. CDR3s include the opening cysteine and the closing phenylalanine or tryptophan. A D gene is named only where the DNA matches it firmly. Only some rows state a clone size, as once, few, many or a class for expanded clones.

J: TRBJ2-7
D: TRBD2
size: -
length: 15
V: TRBV20-1
CDR3: CSVRERTSGHYEQYF
DNA: TGCAGTGTTAGAGAAAGGACTAGCGGCCACTACGAGCAGTACTTC

J: TRBJ2-5
D: -
size: -
length: 13
V: TRBV11-1
CDR3: CASIRDGRETQYF
DNA: TGTGCCAGCATTCGGGATGGTCGAGAGACCCAGTACTTC

J: TRBJ2-1
D: -
size: -
length: 15
V: TRBV25-1
CDR3: CASGAIKTSYNEQFF
DNA: TGTGCCAGTGGCGCGATCAAGACCTCCTACAATGAGCAGTTCTTC

J: TRBJ2-7
D: -
size: few
length: 11
V: TRBV25-1
CDR3: CASSEVWEQYF
DNA: TGTGCCAGCAGTGAAGTTTGGGAGCAGTACTTC

J: TRBJ2-4
D: TRBD2
size: -
length: 19
V: TRBV4-2
CDR3: CASSQAHASGSLAKNIQYF
DNA: TGTGCCAGTAGCCAAGCGCATGCTAGCGGATCGTTAGCCAAAAACATTCAATACTTC

J: TRBJ1-4
D: -
size: few
length: 12
V: TRBV12-3/TRBV12-4
CDR3: CVSSLSIGELFF
DNA: TGTGTCAGCAGTTTATCAATCGGAGAACTGTTTTTT

J: TRBJ2-3
D: -
size: many
length: 15
V: TRBV29-1
CDR3: CSVESARTFTDTQYF
DNA: TGCAGCGTTGAATCGGCAAGAACTTTCACAGATACGCAGTATTTT

J: TRBJ2-5
D: -
size: few
length: 15
V: TRBV12-5
CDR3: CASGLSPAEFETQYF
DNA: TGTGCTAGTGGTTTGTCTCCAGCGGAATTCGAGACCCAGTACTTC

J: TRBJ2-3
D: TRBD2
size: -
length: 15
V: TRBV6-2/TRBV6-3
CDR3: CASRHPGLASDTQYF
DNA: TGTGCCAGCAGACACCCCGGACTAGCGAGTGATACGCAGTATTTT

J: TRBJ2-1
D: TRBD1
size: -
length: 15
V: TRBV11-3
CDR3: CARSPRGDRADEQFF
DNA: TGTGCCAGGAGCCCGCGAGGGGACAGGGCAGATGAGCAGTTCTTC

J: TRBJ1-1
D: -
size: -
length: 12
V: TRBV12-3/TRBV12-4
CDR3: CVSNTDSSEAFF
DNA: TGTGTCAGCAATACAGATAGCTCAGAAGCTTTCTTT

J: TRBJ2-1
D: -
size: -
length: 13
V: TRBV20-1
CDR3: CSAPGVSYNELFF
DNA: TGTAGTGCCCCAGGGGTCTCCTACAATGAGCTGTTCTTC

J: TRBJ2-2
D: -
size: many
length: 13
V: TRBV4-3
CDR3: CASSQLPAGELFF
DNA: TGCGCCAGCAGCCAATTGCCTGCCGGGGAGCTGTTTTTT

J: TRBJ1-1
D: TRBD1
size: -
length: 17
V: TRBV11-1
CDR3: CASSPFRDSTVNTEAFF
DNA: TGTGCCAGCAGCCCATTCAGGGACAGCACTGTTAACACTGAAGCTTTCTTT

J: TRBJ2-3
D: TRBD2
size: -
length: 15
V: TRBV20-1
CDR3: CSASGGVGSTDTQYF
DNA: TGCAGTGCTAGCGGGGGGGTGGGGAGCACAGATACGCAGTATTTT

J: TRBJ2-7
D: -
size: many
length: 13
V: TRBV6-5
CDR3: CTTQNRITYEQYF
DNA: TGCACAACTCAGAACAGGATTACCTACGAGCAGTACTTC

J: TRBJ1-1
D: -
size: -
length: 13
V: TRBV12-3/TRBV12-4
CDR3: CASNTGGCGEAFF
DNA: TGTGCCAGCAATACAGGTGGATGCGGTGAAGCTTTCTTT

J: TRBJ2-7
D: TRBD1
size: many
length: 15
V: TRBV7-2
CDR3: CASSLAGTVSYEQYF
DNA: TGTGCCAGCAGCTTAGCGGGGACAGTTTCCTACGAGCAGTACTTC

J: TRBJ2-7
D: -
size: -
length: 12
V: TRBV6-6
CDR3: CTSSYSGYDQYF
DNA: TGTACCAGTAGTTACTCGGGCTACGATCAGTACTTC

J: TRBJ2-6
D: TRBD2
size: once
length: 17
V: TRBV4-1
CDR3: CASSQGLASSGTNVLTF
DNA: TGCGCCAGCAGCCAAGGACTAGCGTCCTCCGGGACCAACGTCCTGACTTTC

J: TRBJ2-3
D: -
size: -
length: 15
V: TRBV11-2
CDR3: CASSMGLASTDTQYF
DNA: TGTGCCAGCAGTATGGGCCTAGCGAGCACAGATACGCAGTATTTT

J: TRBJ2-7
D: -
size: once
length: 16
V: TRBV6-5
CDR3: CASSQRRGRFSYEQYF
DNA: TGTGCCAGCAGTCAACGGCGGGGTCGGTTCTCCTACGAGCAGTACTTC

J: TRBJ2-1
D: -
size: once
length: 13
V: TRBV11-3
CDR3: CASSPGSTDEQFF
DNA: TGTGCCAGCAGTCCGGGGAGCACGGATGAGCAGTTCTTC

J: TRBJ2-5
D: -
size: -
length: 12
V: TRBV29-1
CDR3: CSVDDQTETPYF
DNA: TGCAGCGTTGATGACCAAACGGAGACCCCGTACTTC

J: TRBJ2-7
D: -
size: once
length: 12
V: TRBV29-1
CDR3: CSIATEPYVQYF
DNA: TGCAGCATTGCTACAGAGCCCTACGTACAGTACTTC

J: TRBJ2-5
D: -
size: -
length: 15
V: TRBV11-2
CDR3: CVSSLDHRGGETQYF
DNA: TGTGTCAGCAGCTTAGATCACCGAGGGGGAGAGACCCAATACTTC

J: TRBJ1-1
D: -
size: -
length: 14
V: TRBV11-1
CDR3: CASSLSSGETEAFF
DNA: TGTGCTAGCAGCCTATCGTCGGGCGAGACTGAAGCTTTCTTT

J: TRBJ2-1
D: -
size: -
length: 16
V: TRBV11-3
CDR3: CASSYRSGGGYNEQFF
DNA: TGTGCCAGCAGCTACAGGTCAGGTGGCGGCTACAATGAGCAGTTCTTC

J: TRBJ1-3
D: -
size: -
length: 17
V: TRBV6-5
CDR3: CTSSYSGHTSSGNTIYF
DNA: TGTACCAGCAGTTACTCCGGACATACGAGCTCTGGAAACACCATATATTTT

J: TRBJ2-1
D: -
size: medium-sized
length: 16
V: TRBV4-3
CDR3: CASSQERQDPYNEQFF
DNA: TGCGCCAGCAGCCAAGAAAGACAGGACCCCTACAATGAGCAGTTCTTC

J: TRBJ2-1
D: TRBD2
size: -
length: 16
V: TRBV11-2
CDR3: CASSLVLGLADNEQFF
DNA: TGTGCCAGCAGCTTAGTGTTGGGACTAGCGGACAATGAGCAGTTCTTC

J: TRBJ2-3
D: -
size: -
length: 13
V: TRBV20-1
CDR3: CSVRDLVVDTQYF
DNA: TGCAGTGTTAGAGATTTAGTTGTAGATACGCAGTATTTT

J: TRBJ1-2
D: -
size: -
length: 17
V: TRBV6-2/TRBV6-3
CDR3: CASSSPTGSVMGYGYTF
DNA: TGTGCCAGTAGTTCGCCGACAGGATCCGTCATGGGCTATGGCTACACCTTC

J: TRBJ2-1
D: TRBD2
size: -
length: 18
V: TRBV11-2
CDR3: CASSRIAGGDSSFNEQFF
DNA: TGTGCCAGTAGCCGTATAGCGGGAGGAGATAGCTCCTTCAATGAGCAGTTCTTC

J: TRBJ1-1
D: -
size: -
length: 13
V: TRBV4-3
CDR3: CASSQDQATEALF
DNA: TGTGCCAGCAGCCAAGATCAGGCCACTGAAGCTCTCTTT

J: TRBJ2-2
D: -
size: few
length: 12
V: TRBV7-9
CDR3: CANSLQDGELFF
DNA: TGTGCCAACAGCTTGCAGGACGGAGAGCTGTTTTTT

J: TRBJ2-7
D: -
size: -
length: 16
V: TRBV4-3
CDR3: CASSQDFLARKYEQYF
DNA: TGCGCCAGTAGCCAAGACTTCCTAGCGAGAAAGTACGAGCAGTACTTC

J: TRBJ2-4
D: -
size: once
length: 17
V: TRBV6-2/TRBV6-3
CDR3: CASSYAPGLLAKTIQYF
DNA: TGTGCCAGCAGCTACGCCCCGGGGCTACTAGCCAAAACCATTCAGTACTTC

J: TRBJ2-1
D: -
size: -
length: 11
V: TRBV11-2
CDR3: CAGSLSGEQFF
DNA: TGTGCCGGCAGCCTTAGTGGGGAGCAGTTCTTC

J: TRBJ2-1
D: TRBD2
size: -
length: 15
V: TRBV20-1
CDR3: CSAQTPAGGYNEQFF
DNA: TGCAGTGCTCAAACTCCCGCGGGGGGTTACAATGAGCAGTTCTTC

J: TRBJ1-2
D: -
size: many
length: 12
V: TRBV2
CDR3: CASSEEGPGYTF
DNA: TGTGCCAGCAGTGAAGAGGGTCCGGGCTACACCTTC

J: TRBJ2-7
D: -
size: few
length: 15
V: TRBV4-1
CDR3: CASSHGDGGSYEQYF
DNA: TGCGCCAGCAGCCATGGGGACGGAGGCTCCTACGAGCAGTACTTC

J: TRBJ1-3
D: -
size: many
length: 18
V: TRBV6-6
CDR3: CASSYSIVTGSSGNTIYF
DNA: TGTGCCAGCAGTTACTCGATTGTGACAGGCAGCTCTGGAAACACCATATATTTT

J: TRBJ1-5
D: TRBD1
size: many
length: 15
V: TRBV6-5
CDR3: CASSLTGRLGQPQHF
DNA: TGTGCCAGCAGTTTGACAGGGAGGTTAGGTCAGCCCCAGCATTTT

J: TRBJ2-3
D: -
size: -
length: 13
V: TRBV29-1
CDR3: CSVEEVGLWAQYF
DNA: TGTAGCGTTGAAGAGGTGGGCCTCTGGGCGCAGTATTTT

J: TRBJ2-2
D: TRBD2
size: -
length: 14
V: TRBV4-3
CDR3: CASRWGLVSGELFF
DNA: TGCGCCAGCAGATGGGGACTAGTTTCCGGGGAGCTGTTTTTT

J: TRBJ2-1
D: TRBD2
size: many
length: 12
V: TRBV20-1
CDR3: CGLAGGEGEQFF
DNA: TGCGGACTAGCGGGAGGGGAAGGTGAGCAGTTCTTC

J: TRBJ2-7
D: TRBD1
size: -
length: 17
V: TRBV7-9
CDR3: CASNLAIGQGTSYEQYF
DNA: TGTGCCAGCAACTTAGCTATCGGACAGGGCACCTCCTACGAGCAGTACTTC

J: TRBJ2-5
D: -
size: once
length: 15
V: TRBV11-2
CDR3: CASSLGMSVQETQYF
DNA: TGTGCCAGCAGCTTAGGGATGTCGGTCCAAGAGACCCAGTACTTC

J: TRBJ1-1
D: -
size: -
length: 12
V: TRBV29-1
CDR3: CSVEVGYTEAFF
DNA: TGCAGCGTTGAAGTAGGGTACACTGAAGCTTTTTTT

J: TRBJ1-2
D: TRBD1
size: -
length: 14
V: TRBV30
CDR3: CAWSDGTANYGYTF
DNA: TGTGCCTGGAGTGACGGGACAGCTAACTATGGCTACACCTTC

J: TRBJ2-3
D: -
size: -
length: 12
V: TRBV30
CDR3: CTVTGDTDTQYF
DNA: TGTACTGTAACCGGGGACACAGATACGCAGTATTTT

J: TRBJ2-3
D: -
size: -
length: 19
V: TRBV4-2
CDR3: CSSSQGGRGNRYSTDTQYF
DNA: TGTTCCAGCAGCCAAGGTGGGCGCGGGAATCGATATAGCACAGATACGCAGTATTTT